The next 27 T cell receptor beta chains were all read from a single sample in a study of regulatory T cells in long-lasting Graves disease. Libraries of TCR beta came from iRepertoire HTBI primers plus Arm-PCR of CDR3 regions. A single record per CDR3 protein comes from TCRdb applying MiXCR to the multiplex PCR reads. Of some 340,000 distinct CDR3 sequences in the sample, roughly 24% were seen once. As to time point: persistent/refractory GD, antithyroid drugs over 5 years with positive TRAb. PBMCs were the source of the RNA used for TCR sequencing. Sequences were derived from peripheral blood mononuclear cells (PBMCs), sampled when the disease was refractory, from a patient treated with antithyroid drugs. These receptors all stem from a woman between 35 and 50 years old with Graves disease.

This clonotype has just a few counts. The rearrangement uses TRBV7-8 and TRBJ2-7; 10 bases fit TRBD2. From germline, CDR1 is SGHVS and CDR2 FQNEAQ. CDR3 length equals 14 residues. The V gene end was trimmed by 3 bases and the J gene end by 3 bases; junction bases not matched to a gene: 2. The CDR3 region is CASSFGTSDYEQYF. Here the CDR3 DNA reads TGTGCCAGCAGCTTTGGGACTAGCGACTACGAGCAGTACTTC.

CDR3: CASSLVAKSSYNEQFF. The CDR3 DNA reads as TGTGCCAGCAGCTTAGTCGCTAAAAGCTCCTACAATGAGCAGTTCTTC. The chain has TRBV7-9 and TRBJ2-1; D is ambiguous. The CDR3 runs 16 residues. CDR1 is SEHNR and CDR2 is FQNEAQ in the germline V gene (reference sequence). With 1 base removed from V and 0 bases from J, the gap between germline ends came to 10 bases.

The chain uses TRBV20-1 and TRBJ2-2, with 10 positions matching TRBD1. Unmatched junction bases numbered 12, after V lost 5 bases and J lost 6 bases. Per the germline V gene, CDR1 is DFQATT and CDR2 is SNEGSKA (reference sequence). The CDR3 is 16 amino acids. The CDR3 reads CSADIPGQGLAGELFF. CDR3 DNA: TGCAGTGCTGACATTCCGGGACAGGGGTTGGCCGGGGAGCTGTTTTTT.

This clonotype was picked up a small number of times. The CDR3 loop reads CASSLVGWTSPTGELFF. For the CDR3, the DNA is TGTGCCAGCAGCTTAGTCGGCTGGACTAGTCCGACCGGGGAGCTGTTTTTT. V is TRBV11-2 and J is TRBJ2-2; 7 bases align to TRBD2. The CDR3 sequence is 17 residues long. The V segment lost 1 base and the J segment 5 bases; nucleotides outside the gene matches: 10. Germline lookup yields CDR1 SGHAT and CDR2 FQNNGV.

The V and J genes are TRBV13 and TRBJ2-7; 9 positions match TRBD2. The CDR3 loop spans 15 amino acids. CDR1 and CDR2 (germline): PRHDT, FYEKMQ (reference sequence). V was pared by 4 bases and J by 2 bases, with 6 bases of the junction left unmatched. CDR3 region: CASSSGTSRTYEQYF. Here the CDR3 DNA reads TGTGCCAGCAGCTCCGGGACTAGCCGTACCTACGAGCAGTACTTC.

This clonotype was seen many times. The chain uses TRBV27 and TRBJ1-6; TRBD1 matches 8 bases. The V gene's germline CDR1 is MNHEY and CDR2 SMNVEV (reference sequence). The CDR3 sequence is 15 residues long. The V and J ends lost 2 bases and 8 bases, in that order; junction bases with no gene match: 5. CDR3 in DNA: TGTGCCAGCAGTTTACAGGGCAGGGGGCATTCACCCCTCCACTTT. The encoded protein is CASSLQGRGHSPLHF.

This clonotype has a handful of counts. The rearrangement joins TRBV12-3 or TRBV12-4 to TRBJ2-2, with TRBD2 identical over 13 bases. The V gene end was trimmed by 0 bases and the J gene end by 1 base; junction bases not matched to a gene: 11. The CDR3 contains 21 residues. The CDR3 DNA follows: TGTGCCAGCAGTTTAGCGCGACACACAGGACTAGCGGGAGTGAACACCGGGGAGCTGTTTTTT. Protein: CASSLARHTGLAGVNTGELFF.

The rearrangement joins TRBV20-1 to TRBJ2-7, with 14 nucleotides matching TRBD2. The CDR3 has 19 residues. Unmatched junction bases numbered 15, after V lost 5 bases and J lost 0 bases. The germline gives CDR1 DFQATT, CDR2 SNEGSKA (reference sequence). CDR3 loop: CSAPTSGTSGSLASYEQYF. CDR3 nucleotides: TGCAGTGCTCCCACGTCCGGGACTAGCGGGAGTTTGGCCTCCTACGAGCAGTACTTC.

The rearrangement uses TRBV27 and TRBJ1-1; TRBD1 aligns across 10 bases. The J segment lost 5 bases and the V segment lost 2 bases, leaving 5 bases of the junction unmatched. The germline gives CDR1 MNHEY, CDR2 SMNVEV (reference sequence). The CDR3 totals 15 residues. This chain's CDR3 is CASSLGGTGATEAFF. CDR3 nucleotide sequence: TGTGCCAGCAGTTTAGGGGGGACAGGGGCGACTGAAGCTTTCTTT.

This clonotype was picked up many times. The rearrangement joins TRBV28 to TRBJ1-1; TRBD1 is a possible D gene (5 bases). The germline V and J ends were trimmed by 4 bases and 1 base, with 13 bases remaining between them. CDR3 size: 15 residues. Germline CDR1 MDHEN, CDR2 SYDVKM. This chain's CDR3 is CASSSAGTANTEAFF. In DNA form, the CDR3 reads TGTGCCAGCAGTTCCGCCGGGACCGCGAACACTGAAGCTTTCTTT. Full variable domain (missing parts from reference TRBV28 and TRBJ1-1): DVKVTQSSRYLVKRTGEKVFLECVQDMDHENMFWYRQDPGLGLRLIYFSYDVKMKEKGDIPEGYSVSREKKERFSLILESASTNQTSMYLCASSSAGTANTEAFFGQGTRLTVV.

This clonotype was seen many times. The genes are TRBV28 and TRBJ1-5; TRBD1 matches at 10 bases. CDR1 is MDHEN, CDR2 SYDVKM, per germline. CDR3 size: 16 residues. The J segment lost 3 bases and the V segment lost 6 bases, leaving 8 bases of the junction unmatched. This chain's CDR3 is CASSDRGRVLNQPQHF. Written as DNA, the CDR3 is TGTGCCAGCAGCGACAGGGGGCGAGTACTCAATCAGCCCCAGCATTTT.

This clonotype was seen at least ten times. This rearrangement joins TRBV28 to TRBJ1-2; D uncertain. The germline V and J ends were trimmed by 3 bases and 2 bases, with 10 bases remaining between them. The CDR3 consists of 14 residues. Germline values: CDR1 MDHEN, CDR2 SYDVKM. The CDR3 bases are TGTGCCAGCAGTTTTGTCCCGGGCAACTATGGCTACACCTTC. Translation gives CASSFVPGNYGYTF.

The chain's CDR3 is CAISESGRRNSNQPQHF. The CDR3 region has the DNA TGTGCCATCAGTGAGTCAGGACGGAGAAATAGCAATCAGCCCCAGCATTTT. V usage is TRBV10-3 and J usage is TRBJ1-5; unclear D gene. V gave up 0 bases and J gave up 0 bases, with 12 bases separating them. The CDR3 is 17 residues long. Per the germline V gene, CDR1 is ENHRY and CDR2 is SYGVKD.

The table lists this clonotype with a few counts. The chain couples TRBV2 to TRBJ2-1; D tentatively fits TRBD1 or TRBD2 (5 bases each). The ends were cut back, 3 bases at V and 3 bases at J, with 12 bases in the middle. This CDR3 contains 15 residues. Germline V lookup: CDR1 SNHLY, CDR2 FYNNEI. CDR3: CASSDMAGSYNEQFF. Here the CDR3 DNA reads TGTGCCAGCAGTGACATGGCAGGGAGCTACAATGAGCAGTTCTTC.

This clonotype was seen a handful of times. One end of the junction varies from germline; a read error may be responsible. This chain joins TRBV28 and TRBJ2-1; 7 nucleotides match TRBD1. The CDR3 consists of 17 residues. CDR1 is MDHEN and CDR2 is SYDVKM in the germline V gene. The CDR3 protein is CASSLYPRGRLDNEQFF. The DNA for the CDR3 is TGTGCCAGCAGCTTATATCCTAGGGGGCGGTTGGACAATGAGCAGTTCTTC.

Details on this clonotype: Since a far larger clone is one base different, this is likely a read error. The rearrangement joins TRBV2 to TRBJ2-7; possible D gene TRBD2, 5 bases. This CDR3 is 12 amino acids long. Looked up from germline, CDR1 is SNHLY and CDR2 is FYNNEI. The DNA of the CDR3 is TGTGCCAGCAGTTTACGGGGATACGGGCAGTACTTC. Amino acid sequence: CASSLRGYGQYF.

This clonotype has a count of ten or more. The chain is built from TRBV19 and TRBJ1-1; 8 nucleotides align to TRBD1. The V gene's germline CDR1 is LNHDA and CDR2 SQIVND (reference sequence). The ends lost 8 bases at V and 5 bases at J; junction bases unmatched: 7. The CDR3 contains 13 residues. The CDR3 bases are TGTGCCAGTCGGACAGGGTTCATAACTGAAGCTTTCTTT. Translated, it gives CASRTGFITEAFF.

At least ten counts were recorded for this clonotype. J is TRBJ2-7 and V is TRBV6-1; 10 bases are shared with TRBD2. Germline trimming cut 5 bases from V and 3 bases from J; bases unmatched to any gene: 4. Per the germline V gene, CDR1 is MNHNS and CDR2 is SASEGT. The CDR3 loop spans 14 amino acids. CDR3 in DNA: TGTGCCAGCAGTAAAGAGCGGGAGGGCTACGAGCAGTACTTC. As protein: CASSKEREGYEQYF.

There are a few counts of this clonotype. The chain joins TRBV7-8 to TRBJ1-1; tentatively, D is TRBD1 (5 bases). The V gene's germline CDR1 is SGHVS and CDR2 FQNEAQ. The CDR3 loop spans 13 amino acids. V lost 6 bases and J 5 bases, leaving 13 bases between the germline ends. The CDR3 spells CASRGVLGTEAFF. The CDR3 coding sequence is TGTGCCAGCAGGGGGGTATTGGGAACTGAAGCTTTCTTT.

This rearrangement joins TRBV20-1 to TRBJ2-2, with D perhaps matching TRBD1 (5 bases). The CDR3 runs 12 residues. Germline CDR1 and CDR2: DFQATT and SNEGSKA (reference sequence). For the CDR3, the DNA is TGCAGCGCATTAGGGGCAGGCCGGGAGCTGTTTTTT. Amino acid sequence: CSALGAGRELFF.

Note on this clonotype: Given a far larger clone just one base away, this is likely a sequencing read error. The CDR3 spells CASNLGDQGGTSETRYF. In DNA form, the CDR3 reads TGTGCCAGCAATCTGGGGGATCAAGGCGGGACGAGCGAGACCCGGTACTTC. The J gene is TRBJ2-5, the V gene TRBV6-2 or TRBV6-3, with D tentatively TRBD2 (6 bases). Germline V lookup: CDR1 MNHEY, CDR2 SVGEGT. The CDR3 runs 17 residues.

This clonotype was counted ten times or more. The rearrangement links TRBV12-3 or TRBV12-4 to TRBJ1-1; maybe TRBD1 (5 bases). This CDR3 region has 11 residues. V lost 6 bases, J lost 10 bases, and 12 bases lay in between. CDR3 nucleotide sequence: TGTGCCAGCAGATCCAGGGAAGGAGCTTTCTTT. It codes for CASRSREGAFF.

This clonotype was seen ten or more times. This chain connects TRBV11-2 to TRBJ2-5; 10 bases line up with TRBD2. Germline-derived CDR1 and CDR2 are SGHAT and FQNNGV. There are 15 residues in the CDR3. V was clipped by 1 base and J by 4 bases; unmatched bases: 3. This CDR3 reads CASSLGVAGGETQYF. CDR3 nucleotide sequence: TGTGCCAGCAGCTTAGGGGTAGCGGGAGGAGAGACCCAGTACTTC.

This clonotype was found once. The chain employs TRBV7-9 and TRBJ2-1; no clear D gene. The V end lost 5 bases, the J end lost 1 base, and 9 bases lay between the germline ends. Germline CDR1 is SEHNR and CDR2 is FQNEAQ (reference sequence). This CDR3 contains 14 residues. This CDR3 is CASSQIGSYNEQFF. For the CDR3, the DNA is TGTGCCAGCAGCCAGATTGGGTCCTACAATGAGCAGTTCTTC.

In this sample, this clonotype turned up a few times. The chain has TRBV18 and TRBJ1-4; 7 nucleotides agree with TRBD1. The junction had 5 bases not matched to a gene; V was cut back by 3 bases and J by 7 bases. The CDR3 sequence is 14 residues long. Germline CDR1 reads KGHSH; CDR2 reads LQKENI. CDR3 DNA sequence: TGTGCCAGCTCACCGCAGGGGGAGAGTGAAAAACTGTTTTTT. This encodes CASSPQGESEKLFF.

This clonotype has ten or more counts. The rearrangement links TRBV10-3 to TRBJ1-1; D might be TRBD1 (5 bases). Germline V gene data show CDR1 as ENHRY and CDR2 as SYGVKD. This CDR3 contains 13 residues. V dropped 8 bases and J dropped 3 bases, with 13 bases sitting between them. The CDR3 reads CAIGGSGDTEAFF. CDR3 nucleotide sequence: TGTGCCATCGGGGGGTCGGGGGACACTGAAGCTTTCTTT.

This clonotype was seen more than once but under ten times. This sequence joins TRBV6-2 or TRBV6-3 and TRBJ2-1, with D maybe TRBD1 (6 bases). Per the germline V gene, CDR1 is MNHEY and CDR2 is SVGEGT. This CDR3 region has 12 residues. Trimming shortened V by 5 bases and J by 8 bases, and 10 bases separated the two germline ends. CDR3 sequence: CASSTQGDEQFF. Here the CDR3 DNA reads TGTGCCAGCAGTACACAGGGCGATGAGCAGTTCTTC.